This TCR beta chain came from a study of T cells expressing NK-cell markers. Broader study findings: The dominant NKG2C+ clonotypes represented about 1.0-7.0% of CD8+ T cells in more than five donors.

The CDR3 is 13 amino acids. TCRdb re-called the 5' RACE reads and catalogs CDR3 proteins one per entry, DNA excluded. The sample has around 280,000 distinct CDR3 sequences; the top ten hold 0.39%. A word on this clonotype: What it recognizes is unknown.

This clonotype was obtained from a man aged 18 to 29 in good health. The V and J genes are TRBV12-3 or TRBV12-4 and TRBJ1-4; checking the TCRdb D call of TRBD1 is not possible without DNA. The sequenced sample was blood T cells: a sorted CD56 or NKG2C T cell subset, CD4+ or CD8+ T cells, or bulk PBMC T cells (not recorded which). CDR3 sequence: CASSYWEREKLFF.